This T cell receptor beta chain was found in a study of cytomegalovirus exposure and HLA in healthy donors. Study details: Unique TCRs from HLA-typed donors, 75 million to 100 million of them, were held in an early data release. Study-wide findings and caveats: More clonal expansion characterized HLA-associated TCR beta chains than equally common others in a later analysis. V- and J-gene trimming in TCR beta was tied to a missense DCLRE1C variant by an analysis performed later. Many donors carried some public TCRs, although rarity characterized most TCR sequences.

A remark on this clone: What it binds is unknown.

This CDR3 is 13 amino acids long. Trimming pared 4 bases from V and 1 base from J, leaving 7 bases between. CDR1 is SGHDN, CDR2 FVKESK, per germline. The PCR ran on 60 Vbeta and 13 Jbeta primers. Libraries were prepared by immunoSEQ multiplex PCR; TCRdb keeps only in-frame clonotypes and omits some of them. The table has about 240,000 clones, 70% to 90% seen once. The origin of this receptor is a girl aged 2 to 9 in good health and CMV-seronegative. The rearrangement joins TRBV14 to TRBJ1-1, with D perhaps TRBD1 (6 bases). The sequenced sample consisted of PBMCs. This CDR3 reads CASSLGQNTEAFF. CDR3 nucleotides: TGTGCCAGCAGCCTGGGACAGAACACTGAAGCTTTCTTT. The variable domain in full, completed from reference TRBV14 and TRBJ1-1, reads EAGVTQFPSHSVIEKGQTVTLRCDPISGHDNLYWYRRVMGKEIKFLLHFVKESKQDESGMPNNRFLAERTGGTYSTLKVQPAELEDSGVYFCASSLGQNTEAFFGQGTRLTVV.